These 16 T cell receptor beta chains originate from one sample sequenced in a study of cytomegalovirus exposure and HLA in healthy donors. PCR primers comprised 60 Vbeta and 13 Jbeta primers. Libraries were prepared by immunoSEQ multiplex PCR; TCRdb keeps only in-frame clonotypes and omits some of them. This repertoire shows 100,000 to 150,000 clones, roughly two thirds found once; its top ten account for over 1.5%. Source material: PBMCs. Receptors originate from a man in his thirties or forties in good health and CMV-seropositive.

This clone occurred once. This chain uses TRBV28 with TRBJ1-5; 7 positions agree with TRBD1. There are 18 residues in the CDR3. J gave up 0 bases and V 3 bases, and 11 bases lay outside the gene matches. Germline CDR1 MDHEN, CDR2 SYDVKM. The CDR3 here is CASSFMPGQPYSNQPQHF. In DNA, the CDR3 is TGTGCCAGCAGTTTTATGCCGGGACAGCCCTATAGCAATCAGCCCCAGCATTTT.

This chain links TRBV9 with TRBJ2-3, with TRBD2 matching over 8 bases. The ends lost 0 bases at V and 0 bases at J; junction bases unmatched: 6. The germline V gene has CDR1 SGDLS and CDR2 YYNGEE. The CDR3 is 17 residues long. Written as DNA, the CDR3 is TGTGCCAGCAGCGTAGAGTCGCCTAGCGGGAGCACAGATACGCAGTATTTT. Its protein is CASSVESPSGSTDTQYF.

This clone was counted a few times. The V call is TRBV10-1, the J call TRBJ2-1, with 10 bases lining up with TRBD2. Per the germline V gene, CDR1 is WNHNN and CDR2 is SYGVQD (reference sequence). The J segment lost 6 bases and the V segment lost 4 bases, leaving 6 bases of the junction unmatched. The CDR3 sequence is 15 residues long. In DNA, the CDR3 is TGCGCCAGCAGTGGGGGACTAGCGATTACCAATGAGCAGTTCTTC. Translated, it gives CASSGGLAITNEQFF.

The rearrangement links TRBV12-5 to TRBJ2-6; D might be TRBD1 (5 bases). V was shortened by 1 base and J by 4 bases, with 8 bases between the two germline ends. From germline, CDR1 is LGHNT and CDR2 FRNRAP. This CDR3 has 15 amino acids. The CDR3 coding sequence is TGTGCTAGTGGTTTGGGACAGTCAGGGGCCAACGTCCTGACTTTC. This translates into CASGLGQSGANVLTF.

This clone was observed once. The chain couples TRBV10-3 to TRBJ2-1, with 13 bases matching TRBD2. Looked up from germline, CDR1 is ENHRY and CDR2 is SYGVKD. J gave up 6 bases and V 6 bases, and 8 bases lay outside the gene matches. The CDR3 length is 16 residues. The CDR3 region is CAIRGKGLAGINEQFF. The CDR3 coding sequence is TGTGCCATCAGGGGCAAGGGACTAGCGGGAATCAATGAGCAGTTCTTC.

This clone was seen more than once but under ten times. This chain connects TRBV4-2 to TRBJ2-5; unclear D gene. CDR1 LGHNA and CDR2 YNFKEQ come from the germline V gene. CDR3 length: 15 amino acids. V lost 0 bases and J 1 base, leaving 9 bases between the germline ends. Written as DNA, the CDR3 is TGTGCCAGCAGCCAAGAGCGCTCGGGCCAAGAGACCCAGTACTTC. This codes for CASSQERSGQETQYF.

The chain employs TRBV7-3 and TRBJ2-1; the match to TRBD1 covers 8 bases. Trimming removed 2 bases from V and 7 bases from J; junction bases left unmatched: 7. CDR1 and CDR2 from the germline V gene are SGHTA and FQGTGA. The CDR3 loop spans 15 amino acids. In nucleotides, the CDR3 is TGTGCCAGCAGCTTAGGTAGCAGGGGGCTAAATGAGCAGTTCTTC. Protein sequence: CASSLGSRGLNEQFF.

The chain links TRBV2 to TRBJ2-5; the D gene is possibly TRBD2 (6 bases). Trimming left V 7 bases short and J 5 bases short, with 20 bases between. The CDR3 has 15 amino acids. Germline loops: CDR1 SNHLY, CDR2 FYNNEI. The CDR3 region is CASMATGTRGETQYF. The CDR3, as DNA: TGTGCCAGCATGGCGACCGGGACTCGGGGGGAGACCCAGTACTTC.

The chain couples TRBV25-1 to TRBJ2-7; 14 nucleotides line up with TRBD2. In germline, CDR1 is MGHDK, CDR2 SYGVNS. The ends lost 4 bases at V and 4 bases at J; junction bases unmatched: 0. This CDR3 region has 14 residues. CDR3 DNA sequence: TGTGCCAGCAGTGGACTAGCGGGAGGGTACGAGCAGTACTTC. As protein: CASSGLAGGYEQYF.

This chain connects TRBV28 to TRBJ1-2; D is perhaps TRBD1 (6 bases). Looked up from germline, CDR1 is MDHEN and CDR2 is SYDVKM. V was pared by 3 bases and J by 8 bases, with 10 bases between. The CDR3 spans 12 residues. This chain's CDR3 is CASSFGGGGYTF. The CDR3 coding sequence is TGTGCCAGCAGTTTTGGGGGCGGGGGCTACACCTTC.

The chain recombines TRBV7-2 with TRBJ2-7, with 7 bases lining up with TRBD2. Germline CDR1 reads SGHTA; CDR2 reads FQGNSA. The CDR3 is made up of 14 amino acids. The junction had 7 bases not matched to a gene; V was cut back by 5 bases and J by 3 bases. The CDR3 loop is CASSPRREIYEQYF. The CDR3 coding sequence is TGTGCCAGCAGCCCTCGGCGGGAGATCTACGAGCAGTACTTC.

The chain carries TRBV27 and TRBJ2-5; TRBD2 is a possible D gene (7 bases). The V gene's germline CDR1 is MNHEY and CDR2 SMNVEV (reference sequence). Trimming pared 6 bases from V and 5 bases from J, leaving 19 bases between. This CDR3 has 15 amino acids. The chain's CDR3 is CASRRLGGGRETQYF. The DNA of the CDR3 is TGTGCCAGCAGACGACTAGGGGGGGGGAGGGAGACCCAGTACTTC.

This clone appeared a single time. This sequence joins TRBV5-4 and TRBJ2-5; 8 nucleotides agree with TRBD1. This CDR3 has 13 residues. Germline lookup yields CDR1 SGHNT and CDR2 YYREEE (reference sequence). Germline trimming cut 4 bases from V and 4 bases from J; bases unmatched to any gene: 3. CDR3 sequence (DNA): TGTGCCAGCAGCACAGGGGGACGAGAGACCCAGTACTTC. Translating gives CASSTGGRETQYF. The full variable domain, with the rest looked up from reference TRBV5-4 and TRBJ2-5, is ETGVTQSPTHLIKTRGQQVTLRCSSQSGHNTVSWYQQALGQGPQFIFQYYREEENGRGNFPPRFSGLQFPNYSSELNVNALELDDSALYLCASSTGGRETQYFGPGTRLLVL.

The genes are TRBV10-3 and TRBJ2-3; no clear D. V was cut by 2 bases and J by 3 bases, with 12 bases left in between. This CDR3 comprises 15 residues. Germline CDR1 ENHRY, CDR2 SYGVKD. The CDR3 spells CAISENGRSTDTQYF. The CDR3 region has the DNA TGTGCCATCAGTGAGAATGGCAGGTCTACAGATACGCAGTATTTT.

Notes on this clone: The junction differs from germline at one of its ends, possibly a read error. Additional DNA sequences in this sample encode the identical CDR3. This sequence joins TRBV27 and TRBJ1-1, with D possibly matching TRBD1 (6 bases). Germline V CDR1 and CDR2: MNHEY, SMNVEV (reference sequence). CDR3 size: 14 residues. The chain's CDR3 is CASSFGGALAEAFF. Written as DNA, the CDR3 is TGCGCCAGCAGTTTCGGGGGGGCCCTCGCTGAAGCTTTCTTT.

This clone was seen a few times. CDR3 nucleotide sequence: TGCAGCGTTGTCCCGGGAGGGCAAGAGACCCAGTACTTC. This encodes CSVVPGGQETQYF. The V gene is TRBV29-1, the J gene TRBJ2-5, with TRBD2 matching over 8 bases. This CDR3 is 13 amino acids long. Germline CDR1 reads SQVTM; CDR2 reads ANQGSEA. V lost 4 bases, J lost 2 bases, and 3 bases stayed unmatched.